The clone carrying this T cell receptor (beta chain) was picked up many times. This record comes from a study of read filtering for tumor transcriptome and immune sequencing. Study-wide context: R-ISS stage counts were 8 for I, 15 to 20 for II, 6 or 7 for III. Whole-transcriptome libraries were prepared after DNase treatment.

Germline values: CDR1 SGHRS, CDR2 YFSETQ. Trimming removed 0 bases at V and 5 bases at J, with 9 bases between. The length of the CDR3 is 14 residues. This library used roughly 400 ng RNA and molecular barcoded adaptors spanning alpha/delta and beta/gamma chains. TCRdb fed the reads into MiXCR, producing one record per CDR3 protein. The table records approximately 140,000 distinct CDR3 sequences, around 13% of them present only once. This clonotype was sampled from a donor over 35 with multiple myeloma. The sample was a population of CD138-negative cells sorted from bone marrow. This chain connects TRBV5-1 to TRBJ2-1, with D hard to call. DNA of the CDR3: TGCGCCAGCAGCTTGGGAGCGAACGACAATGAGCAGTTCTTC. The encoded protein is CASSLGANDNEQFF.